This entry concerns a single TCR beta chain. A single-stranded UMI oligo with SP2 sequence was ligated to cDNA 3' ends. The first PCR ran roughly 4 cycles with an equimolar RC1.1 and RC1.2 beta primer mix. One entry per CDR3 protein results from TCRdb running MiXCR on the UMI-ligation and nested PCR reads. The sample has approximately 46,000 distinct CDR3 sequences, around 10% seen once. These data originate in a study of quantifying T cell responses using KT2 cells. Study-level background: TCR alpha and beta constant-region primers primed reverse transcription of RNA.

CDR3 length equals 11 residues. CDR1 and CDR2 (germline): MNHEY, SVGEGT. V gave up 0 bases and J gave up 7 bases, with 4 bases separating them. Unfractionated PBMC were spiked with known numbers of KT2 clone cells. This TCR came from a human donor. The sequenced material came from PBMCs spiked with cells of the T cell clone KT2. The chain carries TRBV6-2 or TRBV6-3 and TRBJ2-7; D not certain. CDR3 region: CASSYSWEQYF. The CDR3 region has the DNA TGTGCCAGCAGTTACTCTTGGGAGCAGTACTTC.